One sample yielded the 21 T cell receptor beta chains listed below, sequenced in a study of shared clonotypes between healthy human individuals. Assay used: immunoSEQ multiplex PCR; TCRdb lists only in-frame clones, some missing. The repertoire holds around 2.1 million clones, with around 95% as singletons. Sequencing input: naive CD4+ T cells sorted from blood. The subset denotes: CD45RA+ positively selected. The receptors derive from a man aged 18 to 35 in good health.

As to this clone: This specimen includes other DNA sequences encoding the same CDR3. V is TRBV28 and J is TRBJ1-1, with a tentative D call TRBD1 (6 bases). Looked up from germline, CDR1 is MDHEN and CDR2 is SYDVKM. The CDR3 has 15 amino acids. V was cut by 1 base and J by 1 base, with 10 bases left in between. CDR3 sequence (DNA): TGTGCCAGCAGTTTATCGGGCAGGGGGAACACTGAAGCTTTCTTT. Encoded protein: CASSLSGRGNTEAFF.

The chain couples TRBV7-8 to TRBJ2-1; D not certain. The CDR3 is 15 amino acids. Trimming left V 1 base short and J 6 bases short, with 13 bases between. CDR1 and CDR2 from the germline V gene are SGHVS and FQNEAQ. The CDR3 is CASSLGSSEANEQFF. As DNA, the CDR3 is TGTGCCAGCAGCTTAGGTAGCTCGGAAGCCAATGAGCAGTTCTTC.

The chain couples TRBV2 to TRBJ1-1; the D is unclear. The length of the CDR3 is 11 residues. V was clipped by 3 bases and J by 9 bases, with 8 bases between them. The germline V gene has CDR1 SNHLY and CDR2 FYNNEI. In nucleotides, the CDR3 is TGTGCCAGCAGTGATATTTGGAAAGCTTTCTTT. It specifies CASSDIWKAFF.

CDR3 protein: CSVEGGSDGYTF. The CDR3 DNA sequence: TGCAGCGTTGAGGGGGGCAGTGATGGCTACACCTTC. This chain connects TRBV29-1 to TRBJ1-2; tentatively, D is TRBD1 (6 bases). Germline CDR1 is SQVTM and CDR2 is ANQGSEA. CDR3 length equals 12 residues. The V end was cut by 3 bases, the J end by 6 bases, with 11 bases between.

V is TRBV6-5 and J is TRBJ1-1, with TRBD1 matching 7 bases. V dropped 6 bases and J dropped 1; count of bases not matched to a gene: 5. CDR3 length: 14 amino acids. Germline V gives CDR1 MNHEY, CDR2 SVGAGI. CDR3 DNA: TGTGCCAGCAGCCGAAGGACAGGGAACACTGAAGCTTTCTTT. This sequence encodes CASSRRTGNTEAFF.

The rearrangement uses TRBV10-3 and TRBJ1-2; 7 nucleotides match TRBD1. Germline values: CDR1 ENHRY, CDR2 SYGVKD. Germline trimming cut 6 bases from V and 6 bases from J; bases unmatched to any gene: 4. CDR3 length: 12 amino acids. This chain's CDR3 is CAISTGVDGYTF. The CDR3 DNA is TGTGCCATCAGCACAGGGGTAGATGGCTACACCTTC.

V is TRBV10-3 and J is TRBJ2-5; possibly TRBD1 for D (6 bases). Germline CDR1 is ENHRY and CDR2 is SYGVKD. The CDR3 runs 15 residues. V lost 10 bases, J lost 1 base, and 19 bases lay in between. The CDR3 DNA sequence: TGTGCCAGCCGTTCGAGGGCGGACAGCCAAGAGACCCAGTACTTC. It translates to CASRSRADSQETQYF.

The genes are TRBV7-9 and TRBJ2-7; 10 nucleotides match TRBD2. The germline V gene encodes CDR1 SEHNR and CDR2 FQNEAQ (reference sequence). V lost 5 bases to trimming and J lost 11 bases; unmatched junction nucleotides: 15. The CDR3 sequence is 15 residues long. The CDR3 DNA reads TGTGCCAGCAGCCCGCTCGGAGGGGCGAGCGGGAGGGAGTACTTC. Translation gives CASSPLGGASGREYF.

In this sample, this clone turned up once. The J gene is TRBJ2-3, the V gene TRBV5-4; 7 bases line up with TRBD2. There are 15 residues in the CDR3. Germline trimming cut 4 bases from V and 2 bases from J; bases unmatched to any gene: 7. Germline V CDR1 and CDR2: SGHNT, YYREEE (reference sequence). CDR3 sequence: CASSRFTSATDTQYF. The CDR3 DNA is TGTGCCAGCAGCCGATTCACTAGCGCCACAGATACGCAGTATTTT.

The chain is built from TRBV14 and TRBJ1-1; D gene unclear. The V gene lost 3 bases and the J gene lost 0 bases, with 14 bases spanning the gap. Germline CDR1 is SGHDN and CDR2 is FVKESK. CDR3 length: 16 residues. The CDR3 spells CASSHGRHAMNTEAFF. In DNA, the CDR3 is TGTGCCAGCAGCCACGGACGGCACGCCATGAACACTGAAGCTTTCTTT.

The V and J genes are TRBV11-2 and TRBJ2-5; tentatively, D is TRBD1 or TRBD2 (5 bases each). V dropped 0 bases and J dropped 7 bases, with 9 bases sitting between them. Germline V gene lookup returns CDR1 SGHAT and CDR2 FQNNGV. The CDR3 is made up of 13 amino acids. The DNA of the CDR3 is TGTGCCAGCAGCTTAGACTTGGGGGTGACCCAGTACTTC. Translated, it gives CASSLDLGVTQYF.

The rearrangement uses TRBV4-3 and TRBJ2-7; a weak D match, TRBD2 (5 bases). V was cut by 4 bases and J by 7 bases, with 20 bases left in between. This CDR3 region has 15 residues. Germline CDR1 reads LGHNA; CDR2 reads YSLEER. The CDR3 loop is CASSPSLVPLREQYF. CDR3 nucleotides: TGCGCCAGCAGCCCCTCACTAGTACCACTGAGGGAGCAGTACTTC.

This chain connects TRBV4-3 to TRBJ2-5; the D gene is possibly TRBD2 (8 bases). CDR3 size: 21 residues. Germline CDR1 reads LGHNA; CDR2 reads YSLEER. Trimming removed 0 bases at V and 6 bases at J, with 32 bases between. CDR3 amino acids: CASSQDYPTGLGLAGVQTQYF. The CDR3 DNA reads TGCGCCAGCAGCCAAGATTATCCGACAGGGTTGGGCCTAGCGGGTGTCCAGACCCAGTACTTC.

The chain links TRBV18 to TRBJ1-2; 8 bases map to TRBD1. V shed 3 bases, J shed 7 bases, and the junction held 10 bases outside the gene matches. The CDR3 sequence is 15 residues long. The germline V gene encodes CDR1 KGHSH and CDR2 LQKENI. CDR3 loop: CASSPMDRVHFGYTF. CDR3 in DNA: TGTGCCAGCTCACCCATGGACAGGGTTCACTTTGGCTACACCTTC.

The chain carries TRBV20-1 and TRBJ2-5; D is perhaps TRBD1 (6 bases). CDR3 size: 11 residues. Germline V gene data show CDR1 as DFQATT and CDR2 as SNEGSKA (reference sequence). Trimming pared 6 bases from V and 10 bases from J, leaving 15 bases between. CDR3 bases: TGCAGTGCAAGACAGGTATCGGACCAGTACTTC. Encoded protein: CSARQVSDQYF.

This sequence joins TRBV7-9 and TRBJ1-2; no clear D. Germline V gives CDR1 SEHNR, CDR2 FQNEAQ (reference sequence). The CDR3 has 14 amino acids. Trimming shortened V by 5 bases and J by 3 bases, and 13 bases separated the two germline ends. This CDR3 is CASSADLVDYGYTF. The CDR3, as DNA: TGTGCCAGCAGCGCGGACCTAGTTGACTATGGCTACACCTTC.

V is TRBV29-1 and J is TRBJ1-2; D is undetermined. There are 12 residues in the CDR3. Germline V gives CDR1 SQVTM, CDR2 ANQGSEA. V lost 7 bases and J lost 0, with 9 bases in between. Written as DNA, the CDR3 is TGCAGCGCTTCAGACTCTAACTATGGCTACACCTTC. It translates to CSASDSNYGYTF. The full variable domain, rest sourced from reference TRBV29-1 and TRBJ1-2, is SAVISQKPSRDICQRGTSLTIQCQVDSQVTMMFWYRQQPGQSLTLIATANQGSEATYESGFVIDKFPISRPNLTFSTLTVSNMSPEDSSIYLCSASDSNYGYTFGSGTRLTVV.

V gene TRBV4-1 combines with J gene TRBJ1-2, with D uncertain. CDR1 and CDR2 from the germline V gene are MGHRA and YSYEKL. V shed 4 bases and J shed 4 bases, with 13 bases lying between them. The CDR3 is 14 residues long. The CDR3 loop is CASSPTSEFYGYTF. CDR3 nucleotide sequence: TGCGCCAGCAGCCCTACTAGCGAGTTCTATGGCTACACCTTC.

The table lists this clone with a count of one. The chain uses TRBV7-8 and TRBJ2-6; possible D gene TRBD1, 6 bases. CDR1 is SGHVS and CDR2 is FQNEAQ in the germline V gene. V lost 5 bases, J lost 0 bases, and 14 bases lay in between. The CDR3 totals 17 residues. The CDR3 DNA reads TGTGCCAGCAGCCCCGGGACACCGAACTCTGGGGCCAACGTCCTGACTTTC. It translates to CASSPGTPNSGANVLTF. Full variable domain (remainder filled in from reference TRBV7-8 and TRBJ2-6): GAGVSQSPRYKVAKRGQDVALRCDPISGHVSLFWYQQALGQGPEFLTYFQNEAQLDKSGLPSDRFFAERPEGSVSTLKIQRTQQEDSAVYLCASSPGTPNSGANVLTFGAGSRLTVL.

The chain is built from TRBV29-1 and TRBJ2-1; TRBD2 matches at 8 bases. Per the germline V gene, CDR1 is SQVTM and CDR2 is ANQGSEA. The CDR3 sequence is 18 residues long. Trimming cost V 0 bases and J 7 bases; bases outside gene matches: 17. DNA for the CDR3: TGCAGCGTTGAAGATCGCGGTGGGGGGACTAGTACCGGGAATGAGCAGTTCTTC. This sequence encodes CSVEDRGGGTSTGNEQFF.

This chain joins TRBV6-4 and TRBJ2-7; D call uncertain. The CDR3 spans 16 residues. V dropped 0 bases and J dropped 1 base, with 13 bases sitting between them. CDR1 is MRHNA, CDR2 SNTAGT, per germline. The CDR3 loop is CASSDSGSVGSYEQYF. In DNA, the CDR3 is TGTGCCAGCAGTGACTCTGGCTCTGTTGGGTCCTACGAGCAGTACTTC.